This T cell receptor beta chain stems from a study of blood T cell repertoires in COVID-19. Some clones are missing from TCRdb's copy, which holds only in-frame ones; the method was immunoSEQ multiplex PCR. The data show approximately 470,000 clones, around 85% seen once. V was clipped by 1 base and J by 6 bases; unmatched bases: 6. The CDR3 extends over 15 amino acids. Looked up from germline, CDR1 is SGHTA and CDR2 is FQGNSA. J is TRBJ2-3 and V is TRBV7-2; 8 bases align to TRBD2. Specimen: peripheral blood. The TCR originated in a human donor in a cohort sampled during active COVID-19. CDR3 in amino acids: CASSLVSGGGDTQYF. CDR3 nucleotides: TGTGCCAGCAGCTTAGTGTCGGGAGGGGGGGATACGCAGTATTTT.